This T cell receptor beta chain stems from a study of Ad26.COV2.S vaccination and SARS-CoV-2 variants. Overall study context: Participants got Ad26.COV2.S intramuscularly, once or twice 56 days apart. Regarding the study as a whole: Vaccinees showed greater spike-specific TCR breadth than placebo recipients.

Treatment here: about 20 received Ad26.COV2.S at low or high dose, single or two shots; 5 received placebo; per-sample allocation not given. Samples were taken on day 63 after the first vaccine or placebo injection. Some clones are missing from TCRdb's copy, which holds only in-frame ones; the method was immunoSEQ multiplex PCR. This sample has under 400,000 clones, with more than 75% found just once. A remark on this clone: Its target is not known.

V dropped 6 bases and J dropped 4 bases, with 18 bases sitting between them. Germline V lookup: CDR1 MNHNY, CDR2 SVGAGI (reference sequence). The CDR3 is 15 residues long. The sequencing used peripheral blood, collected in a trial of Ad26.COV2.S vaccine versus placebo. This receptor was identified in a person aged 18-60 years who received the Ad26.COV2.S COVID-19 vaccine or a placebo. The V gene is TRBV6-6, the J gene TRBJ1-2, with D perhaps TRBD1 (5 bases). This chain's CDR3 is CASRPPTDFPYGYTF. The CDR3 DNA reads as TGTGCCAGCAGACCCCCGACAGATTTTCCCTATGGCTACACCTTC.